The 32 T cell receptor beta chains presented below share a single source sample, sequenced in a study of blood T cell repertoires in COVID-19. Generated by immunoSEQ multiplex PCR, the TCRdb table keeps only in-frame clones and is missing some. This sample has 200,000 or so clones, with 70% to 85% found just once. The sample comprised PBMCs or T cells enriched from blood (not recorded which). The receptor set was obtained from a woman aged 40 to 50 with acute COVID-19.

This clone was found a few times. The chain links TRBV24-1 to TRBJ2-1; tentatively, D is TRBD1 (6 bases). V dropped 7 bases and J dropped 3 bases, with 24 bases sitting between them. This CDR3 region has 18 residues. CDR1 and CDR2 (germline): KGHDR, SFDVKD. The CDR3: CATRGARGLYLFYNEQFF. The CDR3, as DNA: TGTGCCACCAGGGGGGCCAGGGGCCTTTATCTGTTCTACAATGAGCAGTTCTTC.

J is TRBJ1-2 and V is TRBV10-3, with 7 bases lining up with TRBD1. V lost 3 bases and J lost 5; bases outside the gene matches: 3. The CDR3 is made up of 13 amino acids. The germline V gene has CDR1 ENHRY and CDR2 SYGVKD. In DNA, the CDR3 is TGTGCCATCAGTGATACAGGGGTTTATGGCTACACCTTC. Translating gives CAISDTGVYGYTF.

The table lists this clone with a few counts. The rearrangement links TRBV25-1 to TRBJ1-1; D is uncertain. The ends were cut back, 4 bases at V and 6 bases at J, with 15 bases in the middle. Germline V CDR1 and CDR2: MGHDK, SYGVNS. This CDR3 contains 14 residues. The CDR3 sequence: CASSGTEALAEAFF. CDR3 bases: TGTGCCAGCAGTGGGACTGAGGCCTTGGCTGAAGCTTTCTTT.

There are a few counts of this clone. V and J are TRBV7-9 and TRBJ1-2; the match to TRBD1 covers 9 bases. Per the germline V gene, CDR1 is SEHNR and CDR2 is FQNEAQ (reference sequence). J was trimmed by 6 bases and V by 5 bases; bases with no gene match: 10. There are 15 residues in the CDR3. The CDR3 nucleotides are TGTGCCAGCAGCAAGGGACAGGGATCCTCCGATGGCTACACCTTC. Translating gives CASSKGQGSSDGYTF.

The CDR3 DNA reads as TGTGCCAGCAGAAACAGGTTAGAGACCCAGTACTTC. Encoded protein: CASRNRLETQYF. The rearrangement joins TRBV12-3 or TRBV12-4 to TRBJ2-5, with D tentatively TRBD1 (5 bases). Trimming stripped 6 bases from V and 4 bases from J, with 9 bases between. This CDR3 has 12 amino acids.

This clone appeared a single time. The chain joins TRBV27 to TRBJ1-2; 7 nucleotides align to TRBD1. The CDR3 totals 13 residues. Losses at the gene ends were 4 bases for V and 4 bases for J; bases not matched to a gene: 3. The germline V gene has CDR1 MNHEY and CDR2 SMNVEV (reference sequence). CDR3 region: CASSWGQTYGYTF. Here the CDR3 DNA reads TGTGCCAGCAGTTGGGGACAGACCTATGGCTACACCTTC.

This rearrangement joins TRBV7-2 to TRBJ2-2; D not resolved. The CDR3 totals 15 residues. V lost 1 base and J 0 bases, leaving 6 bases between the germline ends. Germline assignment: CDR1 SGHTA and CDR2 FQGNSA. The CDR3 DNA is TGTGCCAGCAGCTTAGAGAGCTCGAACACCGGGGAGCTGTTTTTT. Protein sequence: CASSLESSNTGELFF.

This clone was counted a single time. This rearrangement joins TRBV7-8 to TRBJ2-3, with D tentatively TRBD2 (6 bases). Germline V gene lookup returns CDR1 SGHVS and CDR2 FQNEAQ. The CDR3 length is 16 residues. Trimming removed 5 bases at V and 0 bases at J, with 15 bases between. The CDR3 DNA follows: TGTGCCAGCAGCACCCAGGCTCTAGCGAGCACAGATACGCAGTATTTT. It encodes CASSTQALASTDTQYF.

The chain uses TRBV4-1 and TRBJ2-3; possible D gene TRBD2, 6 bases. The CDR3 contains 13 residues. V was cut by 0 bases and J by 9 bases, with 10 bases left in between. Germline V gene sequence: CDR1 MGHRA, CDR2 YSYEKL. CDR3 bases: TGCGCCAGCAGCCAAGAAGAGGCGGGGACGCAGTATTTT. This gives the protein CASSQEEAGTQYF.

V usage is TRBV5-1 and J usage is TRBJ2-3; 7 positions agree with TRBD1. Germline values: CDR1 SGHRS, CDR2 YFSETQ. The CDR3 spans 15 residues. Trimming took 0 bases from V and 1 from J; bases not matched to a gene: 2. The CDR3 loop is CASSLAGTGTDTQYF. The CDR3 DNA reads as TGCGCCAGCAGCTTGGCGGGGACAGGCACAGATACGCAGTATTTT.

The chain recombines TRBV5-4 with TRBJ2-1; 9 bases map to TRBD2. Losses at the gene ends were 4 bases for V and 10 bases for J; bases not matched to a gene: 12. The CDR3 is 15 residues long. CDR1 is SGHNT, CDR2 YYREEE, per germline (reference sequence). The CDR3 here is CASSPDGSGSREQFF. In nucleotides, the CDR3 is TGTGCCAGCAGCCCCGATGGTAGCGGGAGCCGCGAGCAGTTCTTC.

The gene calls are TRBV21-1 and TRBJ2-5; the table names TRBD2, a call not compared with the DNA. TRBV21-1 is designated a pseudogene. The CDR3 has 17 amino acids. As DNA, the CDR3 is TGTGCCAGCAGCTCGCAGGTAACTAGCGGGGCCCAAGAGACCCAGTACTTC. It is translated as CASSSQVTSGAQETQYF.

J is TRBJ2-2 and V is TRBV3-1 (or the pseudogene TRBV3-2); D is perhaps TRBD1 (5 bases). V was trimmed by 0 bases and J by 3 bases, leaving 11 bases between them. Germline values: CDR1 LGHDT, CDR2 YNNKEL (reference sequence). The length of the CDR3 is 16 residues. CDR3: CASSQDGQGYTGELFF. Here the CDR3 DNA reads TGTGCCAGCAGCCAAGACGGCCAGGGCTACACCGGGGAGCTGTTTTTT.

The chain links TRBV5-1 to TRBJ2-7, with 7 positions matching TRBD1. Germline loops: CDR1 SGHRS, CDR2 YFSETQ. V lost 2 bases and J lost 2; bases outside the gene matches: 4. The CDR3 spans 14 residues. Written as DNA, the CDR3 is TGCGCCAGCAGCTTACAGGGGCCCCCCTACGAGCAGTACTTC. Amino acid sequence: CASSLQGPPYEQYF. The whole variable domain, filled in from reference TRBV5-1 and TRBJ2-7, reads KAGVTQTPRYLIKTRGQQVTLSCSPISGHRSVSWYQQTPGQGLQFLFEYFSETQRNKGNFPGRFSGRQFSNSRSEMNVSTLELGDSALYLCASSLQGPPYEQYFGPGTRLTVT.

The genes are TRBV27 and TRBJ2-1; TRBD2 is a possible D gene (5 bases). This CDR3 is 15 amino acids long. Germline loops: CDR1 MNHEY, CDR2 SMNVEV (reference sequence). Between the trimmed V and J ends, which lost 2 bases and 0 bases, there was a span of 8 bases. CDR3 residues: CASSLVGSSYNEQFF. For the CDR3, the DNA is TGTGCCAGCAGTTTAGTGGGGAGCTCCTACAATGAGCAGTTCTTC.

CDR3 protein: CASSLLAGGTDTQYF. In DNA, the CDR3 is TGCGCCAGCAGCCTCTTGGCGGGGGGAACAGATACGCAGTATTTT. This chain connects TRBV5-1 to TRBJ2-3; 8 nucleotides line up with TRBD2. The CDR3 is 15 amino acids. The germline V gene encodes CDR1 SGHRS and CDR2 YFSETQ. The V gene end was trimmed by 4 bases and the J gene end by 3 bases; junction bases not matched to a gene: 7.

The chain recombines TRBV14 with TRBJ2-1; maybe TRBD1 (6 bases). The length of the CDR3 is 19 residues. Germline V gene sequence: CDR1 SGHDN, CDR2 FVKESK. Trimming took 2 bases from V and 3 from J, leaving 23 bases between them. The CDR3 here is CASSQKDLWAQGFYNEQFF. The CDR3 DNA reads TGTGCCAGCAGCCAAAAAGATTTATGGGCACAGGGTTTCTACAATGAGCAGTTCTTC. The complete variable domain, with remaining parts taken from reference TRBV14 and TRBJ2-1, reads EAGVTQFPSHSVIEKGQTVTLRCDPISGHDNLYWYRRVMGKEIKFLLHFVKESKQDESGMPNNRFLAERTGGTYSTLKVQPAELEDSGVYFCASSQKDLWAQGFYNEQFFGPGTRLTVL.

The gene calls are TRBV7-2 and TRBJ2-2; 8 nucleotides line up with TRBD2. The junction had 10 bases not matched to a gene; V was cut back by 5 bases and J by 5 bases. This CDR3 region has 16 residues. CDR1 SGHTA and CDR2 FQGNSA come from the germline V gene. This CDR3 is CASSPRRGLGTGELFF. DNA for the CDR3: TGTGCCAGCAGCCCCCGGAGGGGACTAGGGACCGGGGAGCTGTTTTTT.

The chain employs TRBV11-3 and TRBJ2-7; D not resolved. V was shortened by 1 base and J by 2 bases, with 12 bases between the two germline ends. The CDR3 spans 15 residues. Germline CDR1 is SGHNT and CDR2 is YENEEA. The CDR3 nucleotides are TGTGCCAGCAGCTTAGGGCCAGGTAGTCCCTACGAGCAGTACTTC. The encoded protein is CASSLGPGSPYEQYF. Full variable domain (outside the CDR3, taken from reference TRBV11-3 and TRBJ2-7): EAGVVQSPRYKIIEKKQPVAFWCNPISGHNTLYWYLQNLGQGPELLIRYENEEAVDDSQLPKDRFSAERLKGVDSTLKIQPAELGDSAVYLCASSLGPGSPYEQYFGPGTRLTVT.

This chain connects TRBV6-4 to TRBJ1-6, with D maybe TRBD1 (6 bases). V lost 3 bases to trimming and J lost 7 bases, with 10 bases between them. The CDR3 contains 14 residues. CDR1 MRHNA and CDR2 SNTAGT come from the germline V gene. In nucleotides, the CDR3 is TGTGCCAGCAGTGAGGGGACAAGAAATTCACCCCTCCACTTT. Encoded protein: CASSEGTRNSPLHF.

The CDR3 loop reads CAVTGQMNTGELFF. For the CDR3, the DNA is TGTGCCGTTACGGGACAGATGAACACCGGGGAGCTGTTTTTT. V is TRBV19 and J is TRBJ2-2; 7 nucleotides match TRBD1. This CDR3 has 14 residues. The V and J ends lost 11 bases and 1 base, in that order; junction bases with no gene match: 7. CDR1 and CDR2 from the germline V gene are LNHDA and SQIVND (reference sequence).

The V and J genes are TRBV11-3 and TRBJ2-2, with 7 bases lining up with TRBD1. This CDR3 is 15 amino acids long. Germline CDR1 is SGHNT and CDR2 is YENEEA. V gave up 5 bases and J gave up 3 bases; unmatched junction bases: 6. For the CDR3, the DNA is TGTGCCAGCAGCCGCACCACAGGGGACACCGGGGAGCTGTTTTTT. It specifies CASSRTTGDTGELFF.

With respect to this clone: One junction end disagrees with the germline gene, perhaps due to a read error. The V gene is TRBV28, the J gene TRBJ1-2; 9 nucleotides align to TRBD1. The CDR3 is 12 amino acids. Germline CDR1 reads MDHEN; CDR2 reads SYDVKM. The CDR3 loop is CASSRGTGLSIF. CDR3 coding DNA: TGTGCCAGCAGTCGAGGGACAGGGCTAAGCATATTC.

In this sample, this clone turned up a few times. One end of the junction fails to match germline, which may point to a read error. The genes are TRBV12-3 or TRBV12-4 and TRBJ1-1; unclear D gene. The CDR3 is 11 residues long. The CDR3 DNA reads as TGTGCCAGCAGTTTTATTGGTTGGAGGGACTTT. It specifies CASSFIGWRDF.

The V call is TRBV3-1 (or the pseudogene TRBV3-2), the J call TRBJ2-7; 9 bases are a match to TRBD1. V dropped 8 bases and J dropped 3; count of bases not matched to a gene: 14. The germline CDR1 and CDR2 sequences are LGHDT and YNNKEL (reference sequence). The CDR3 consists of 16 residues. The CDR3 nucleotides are TGTGCCAGCCGGGGACAGGGCCCTAGCGGCCACTACGAGCAGTACTTC. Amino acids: CASRGQGPSGHYEQYF.

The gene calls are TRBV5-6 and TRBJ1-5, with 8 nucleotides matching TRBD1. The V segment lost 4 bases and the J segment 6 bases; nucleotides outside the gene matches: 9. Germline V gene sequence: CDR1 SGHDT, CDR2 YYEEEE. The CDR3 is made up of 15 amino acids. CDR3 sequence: CASSSGQGYTQPQHF. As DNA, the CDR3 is TGTGCCAGCAGCAGTGGACAGGGTTATACTCAGCCCCAGCATTTT.

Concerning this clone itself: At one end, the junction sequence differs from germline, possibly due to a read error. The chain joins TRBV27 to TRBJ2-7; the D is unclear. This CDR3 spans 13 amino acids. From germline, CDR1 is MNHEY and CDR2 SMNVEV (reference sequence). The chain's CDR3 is CAAIDSISHEQYF. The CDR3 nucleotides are TGTGCCGCTATCGACTCCATCTCCCACGAGCAGTACTTC.

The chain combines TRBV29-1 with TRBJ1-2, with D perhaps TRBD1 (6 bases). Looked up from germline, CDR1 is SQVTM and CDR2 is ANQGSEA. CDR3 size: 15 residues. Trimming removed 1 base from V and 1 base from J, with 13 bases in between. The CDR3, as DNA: TGCAGCGTTGAAGGGTCCGGGACACTTAACTATGGCTACACCTTC. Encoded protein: CSVEGSGTLNYGYTF.

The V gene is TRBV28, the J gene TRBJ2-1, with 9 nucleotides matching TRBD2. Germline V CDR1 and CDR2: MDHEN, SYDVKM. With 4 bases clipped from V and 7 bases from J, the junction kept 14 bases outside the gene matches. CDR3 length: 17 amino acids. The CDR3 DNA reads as TGTGCCAGCAGTTCTGAGGTAGCGGGAGTCCGCCATAATGAGCAGTTCTTC. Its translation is CASSSEVAGVRHNEQFF.

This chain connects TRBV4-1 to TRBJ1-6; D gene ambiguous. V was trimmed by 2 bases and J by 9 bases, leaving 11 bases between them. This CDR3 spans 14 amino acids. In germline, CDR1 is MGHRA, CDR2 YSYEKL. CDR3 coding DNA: TGCGCCAGCAGCCAACTAGGAGGTGGTTCACCCCTCCACTTT. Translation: CASSQLGGGSPLHF.

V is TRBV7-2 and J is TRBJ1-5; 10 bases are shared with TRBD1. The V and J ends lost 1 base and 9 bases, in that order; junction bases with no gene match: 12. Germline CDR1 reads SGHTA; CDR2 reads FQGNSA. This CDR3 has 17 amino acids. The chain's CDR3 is CASSLGLGGQGHLPQHF. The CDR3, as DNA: TGTGCCAGCAGCTTAGGATTGGGGGGACAGGGGCACTTGCCCCAGCATTTT.

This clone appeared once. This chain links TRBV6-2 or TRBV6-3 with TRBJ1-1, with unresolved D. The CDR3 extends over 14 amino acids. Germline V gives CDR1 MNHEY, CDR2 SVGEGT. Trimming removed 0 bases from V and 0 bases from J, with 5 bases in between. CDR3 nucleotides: TGTGCCAGCAGTTACTCAACAGTGAACACTGAAGCTTTCTTT. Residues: CASSYSTVNTEAFF.